The sequence of this T cell receptor (beta chain) was determined in a study of blood T cells in healthy people across ages. Study background: Capture by template switching was about one barcoded beta molecule per two T cells.

Primed by a sample-barcoded 5' primer and a J-beta primer mix, a second PCR proceeded for 7 to 11 cycles. Via MiXCR, TCRdb re-called the 5' RACE reads, giving one row per CDR3 protein. The sample shows 700,000 to 850,000 distinct CDR3 sequences, approximately 35% of them seen only once. This CDR3 has 14 residues. Points from the study as a whole: Age advanced and TCR beta diversity per million T cells fell, roughly linearly.

On this clonotype itself: What it binds is unknown.

The sequence was collected from a man between 18 and 29 years old in good health. The chain recombines TRBV21-1 with TRBJ1-5. TRBV21-1 is tagged as a pseudogene. The sequenced sample consisted of blood. CDR3 nucleotides: TGTGCCAGCAGCTACTTTGTCACAAATCAGCCCCAGCATTTT. It codes for CASSYFVTNQPQHF.